These 18 T cell receptor beta chains came from one sample sequenced in a study of Tregs in tolerant kidney transplant recipients (dated by TCRdb to the late 2010s). The protocol used for the library was the immunoSEQ multiplex PCR assay. TCRdb retrieved this table from immuneACCESS and kept in-frame rearrangements only. Not all clones are present; in checked studies, unresolved V genes account for under half, and no reason is known for the remainder. The table for this sample lists tens of thousands of clones; approximately 88% of them were counted only once. Together, the top ten hold approximately 0.4% of the sample. The label giving this sample's time point can be read as: blood sample drawn before combined kidney and bone marrow transplant. The sequenced sample was CD4+ T cells from blood, obtained before the transplant. The source is a human donor who received a combined kidney and bone marrow transplant.

This clone was found once. The CDR3 region is CASSNSGRSYNEQFF. DNA for the CDR3: TGTGCCAGCAGCAACAGCGGGAGGTCCTACAATGAGCAGTTCTTC. The rearrangement links TRBV21-1 to TRBJ2-1; TRBD2 is taken as the D call from the table, unchecked against the DNA. TRBV21-1 has pseudogene status. This CDR3 comprises 15 residues.

The chain uses TRBV4-2 and TRBJ1-1, with 9 nucleotides matching TRBD1. From germline, CDR1 is LGHNA and CDR2 YNFKEQ. With V trimmed by 8 bases and J by 1 base, 5 bases remained unmatched. The CDR3 has 14 amino acids. The CDR3 is CASGLTGGNTEAFF. The CDR3 coding sequence is TGTGCCAGCGGTTTGACAGGGGGGAACACTGAAGCTTTCTTT.

The chain links TRBV5-1 to TRBJ2-3, with D perhaps TRBD1 (6 bases). This CDR3 comprises 13 residues. V was shortened by 4 bases and J by 3 bases, with 9 bases between the two germline ends. Germline V CDR1 and CDR2: SGHRS, YFSETQ. In DNA form, the CDR3 reads TGCGCCAGCAGCCGGGGACAAACAGATACGCAGTATTTT. It specifies CASSRGQTDTQYF.

V usage is TRBV7-2 and J usage is TRBJ2-5; 11 bases match TRBD1. Germline V gene lookup returns CDR1 SGHTA and CDR2 FQGNSA. The CDR3 extends over 14 amino acids. Trimming at V came to 3 bases and at J to 4 bases, leaving 1 base not matched to a gene. The DNA of the CDR3 is TGTGCCAGCAGCTTGGGGACAGGGGGAGAGACCCAGTACTTC. It specifies CASSLGTGGETQYF.

The chain combines TRBV2 with TRBJ2-1; 8 bases fit TRBD1. With 7 bases clipped from V and 6 bases from J, the junction kept 11 bases outside the gene matches. This CDR3 contains 15 residues. The germline CDR1 and CDR2 sequences are SNHLY and FYNNEI. This chain's CDR3 is CASTDTGGFRNEQFF. CDR3 sequence (DNA): TGTGCCAGCACCGACACAGGGGGGTTCCGCAATGAGCAGTTCTTC.

This clone came up once. V and J are TRBV28 and TRBJ2-7, with D hard to call. Looked up from germline, CDR1 is MDHEN and CDR2 is SYDVKM. The CDR3 loop spans 16 amino acids. The V end was cut by 0 bases, the J end by 2 bases, with 14 bases between. CDR3 sequence (DNA): TGTGCCAGCAGTTTATGGGGCTCCCCGATCGCCTACGAGCAGTACTTC. Translation gives CASSLWGSPIAYEQYF.

V is TRBV2 and J is TRBJ2-4; no definite D call. Germline V CDR1 and CDR2: SNHLY, FYNNEI. Trimming took off 5 bases at V and 8 bases at J, with 19 bases between the two ends. This CDR3 is built from 15 residues. The DNA for the CDR3 is TGTGCCAGCAGTATTCGAACCCACCCAGGTTACATTCAGTACTTC. It specifies CASSIRTHPGYIQYF.

The chain has TRBV19 and TRBJ1-5; D possibly corresponds to TRBD1 (6 bases). The CDR3 covers 12 residues. Germline CDR1 and CDR2: LNHDA and SQIVND (reference sequence). V was shortened by 6 bases and J by 5 bases, with 8 bases between the two germline ends. This CDR3 reads CASRKGDQPQHF. CDR3 DNA: TGTGCCAGTAGGAAGGGGGATCAGCCCCAGCATTTT.

V gene TRBV29-1 combines with J gene TRBJ1-1; D is unclear. The CDR3 has 11 amino acids. Between the trimmed V and J ends, which lost 6 bases and 6 bases, there was a span of 11 bases. Germline assignment: CDR1 SQVTM and CDR2 ANQGSEA. The CDR3 DNA sequence: TGCAGCGTGGGCAGGAGGGCTGAAGCTTTCTTT. Protein product: CSVGRRAEAFF.

This clone was recorded once. The chain combines TRBV5-1 with TRBJ2-2, with D possibly being TRBD1 (5 bases). Germline V gene sequence: CDR1 SGHRS, CDR2 YFSETQ. The CDR3 has 14 residues. Between the trimmed V and J ends, which lost 3 bases and 1 base, there was a span of 7 bases. CDR3 DNA: TGCGCCAGCAGCTATGACAGGAACACCGGGGAGCTGTTTTTT. Translating it yields CASSYDRNTGELFF.

The chain employs TRBV5-5 and TRBJ2-7; weak D call: TRBD1 (5 bases). Germline V gene data show CDR1 as SGHKS and CDR2 as YYEKEE (reference sequence). The CDR3 sequence is 16 residues long. Between the trimmed V and J ends, which lost 0 bases and 2 bases, there was a span of 15 bases. CDR3 nucleotides: TGTGCCAGCAGCTTGGAGTCAGGGTTATCAGCCTACGAGCAGTACTTC. It encodes CASSLESGLSAYEQYF.

This clone was recorded once. The identical CDR3 is also encoded by other nucleotide sequences in the sample. This sequence joins TRBV6-5 and TRBJ2-1; perhaps TRBD2 as D (5 bases). V lost 5 bases to trimming and J lost 5 bases, with 10 bases between them. The CDR3 contains 13 residues. Germline V gives CDR1 MNHEY, CDR2 SVGAGI. CDR3 nucleotides: TGTGCCAGCAGTCGCGGACTTCACAATGAGCAGTTCTTC. Translating gives CASSRGLHNEQFF.

This chain joins TRBV6-6 and TRBJ2-1; D remains ambiguous. Germline V CDR1 and CDR2: MNHNY, SVGAGI (reference sequence). Trimming pared 6 bases from V and 3 bases from J, leaving 9 bases between. The CDR3 runs to 13 residues. CDR3 DNA: TGTGCCAGCAGCCCAGGTTACTACAATGAGCAGTTCTTC. This codes for CASSPGYYNEQFF.

The rearrangement links TRBV5-8 to TRBJ2-7; no firm D call. Trimming cost V 3 bases and J 6 bases, with 19 bases left between them. CDR1 is SGHTS and CDR2 is YDEGEE in the germline V gene. The CDR3 has 15 residues. CDR3 nucleotide sequence: TGTGCCAGCAGCTCCCGGGTCGCACCCTGGAGCGAGCAGTACTTC. It encodes CASSSRVAPWSEQYF.

The chain combines TRBV7-9 with TRBJ1-5; possible D gene TRBD1, 5 bases. The germline V gene encodes CDR1 SEHNR and CDR2 FQNEAQ (reference sequence). V gave up 8 bases and J gave up 5 bases, with 7 bases separating them. The CDR3 has 11 amino acids. Here the CDR3 DNA reads TGTGCCAGCGGGGCCGATCAGCCCCAGCATTTT. It translates to CASGADQPQHF.

This clone was seen only once. The chain is built from TRBV6-1 and TRBJ2-3; 9 bases map to TRBD2. The CDR3 consists of 15 residues. Germline assignment: CDR1 MNHNS and CDR2 SASEGT. V was pared by 8 bases and J by 2 bases, with 8 bases of the junction left unmatched. For the CDR3, the DNA is TGTGCCAGCGAGGTATCTAGCGGGGTCACAGATACGCAGTATTTT. It encodes CASEVSSGVTDTQYF.

The gene calls are TRBV5-1 and TRBJ2-1, with D perhaps matching TRBD2 (5 bases). Trimming cost V 0 bases and J 5 bases, with 9 bases left between them. The CDR3 runs 14 residues. From germline, CDR1 is SGHRS and CDR2 YFSETQ. For the CDR3, the DNA is TGCGCCAGCAGCTTGGGGACTCCTAACAATGAGCAGTTCTTC. Translated: CASSLGTPNNEQFF. Full variable domain (outside the CDR3, taken from reference TRBV5-1 and TRBJ2-1): KAGVTQTPRYLIKTRGQQVTLSCSPISGHRSVSWYQQTPGQGLQFLFEYFSETQRNKGNFPGRFSGRQFSNSRSEMNVSTLELGDSALYLCASSLGTPNNEQFFGPGTRLTVL.

This clone was detected only once. The rearrangement links TRBV7-2 to TRBJ2-1, with D possibly TRBD2 on 5 matching bases. Germline values: CDR1 SGHTA, CDR2 FQGNSA. V was cut by 1 base and J by 5 bases, with 9 bases left in between. This CDR3 region has 14 residues. The CDR3 bases are TGTGCCAGCAGCTTAGGCGGGCGTCACAATGAGCAGTTCTTC. It encodes CASSLGGRHNEQFF.